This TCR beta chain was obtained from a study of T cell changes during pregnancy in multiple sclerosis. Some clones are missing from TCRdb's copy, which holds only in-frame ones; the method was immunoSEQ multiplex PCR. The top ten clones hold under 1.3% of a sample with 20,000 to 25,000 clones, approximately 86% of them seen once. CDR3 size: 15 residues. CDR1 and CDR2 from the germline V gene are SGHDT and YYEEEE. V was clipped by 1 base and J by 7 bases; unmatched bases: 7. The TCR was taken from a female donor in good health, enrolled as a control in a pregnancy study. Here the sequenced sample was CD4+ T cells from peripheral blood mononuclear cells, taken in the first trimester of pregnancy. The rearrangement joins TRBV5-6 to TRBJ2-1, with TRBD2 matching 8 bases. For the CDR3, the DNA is TGTGCCAGCAGCTTGACGGGGGGGCCGCGGAATGAGCAGTTCTTC. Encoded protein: CASSLTGGPRNEQFF.